What follows are 22 T cell receptor beta chains derived from one specimen sequenced in a study of Tregs in tolerant kidney transplant recipients. This table comes from immunoSEQ multiplex PCR, and its TCRdb copy is limited to in-frame clones, with some not included. Among roughly 250,000 clones listed, roughly 80% were seen once. The material sequenced was CD4+ T cells from blood. Receptors originate from a human donor in good health.

The chain couples TRBV7-1 to TRBJ1-3; D is perhaps TRBD1 (6 bases). TRBV7-1 belongs to the ORF category, with a function that is uncertain. Trimming removed 3 bases from V and 0 bases from J, with 36 bases in between. The CDR3 totals 24 residues. CDR3 DNA: TGTGCCAGCAGCTCTGCGCCCTACAAAACAGGGCCATACCTTAACCACCTCTCTGGAAACACCATATATTTT. Its translation: CASSSAPYKTGPYLNHLSGNTIYF.

This chain connects TRBV10-2 to TRBJ2-6; D is unclear. Germline values: CDR1 WSHSY, CDR2 SAAADI. The CDR3 totals 14 residues. V lost 7 bases to trimming and J lost 2 bases, with 9 bases between them. The CDR3 sequence is CASNEMAGANVLTF. The CDR3 DNA sequence: TGCGCCAGCAATGAAATGGCTGGGGCCAACGTCCTGACTTTC.

The V gene is TRBV7-9, the J gene TRBJ2-2; D gene uncertain. The ends were cut back, 3 bases at V and 6 bases at J, with 5 bases in the middle. In germline, CDR1 is SEHNR, CDR2 FQNEAQ (reference sequence). The CDR3 is 12 residues long. The CDR3 spells CASSFWPGELFF. As DNA, the CDR3 is TGTGCCAGCAGCTTCTGGCCCGGGGAGCTGTTTTTT. The whole variable domain, remainder taken from reference TRBV7-9 and TRBJ2-2, is DTGVSQNPRHKITKRGQNVTFRCDPISEHNRLYWYRQTLGQGPEFLTYFQNEAQLEKSRLLSDRFSAERPKGSFSTLEIQRTEQGDSAMYLCASSFWPGELFFGEGSRLTVL.

Only one count was recorded for this clone. The chain couples TRBV19 to TRBJ1-1; D is possibly TRBD1 (5 bases). Germline loops: CDR1 LNHDA, CDR2 SQIVND (reference sequence). This CDR3 has 15 residues. V gave up 2 bases and J gave up 8 bases, with 18 bases separating them. DNA for the CDR3: TGTGCCAGTAGTATATTTCGGGGCGGACCGCTAGAAGCTTTCTTT. The encoded protein is CASSIFRGGPLEAFF.

The chain is built from TRBV11-3 and TRBJ1-1; D might be TRBD1 (5 bases). CDR1 SGHNT and CDR2 YENEEA come from the germline V gene. There are 15 residues in the CDR3. The V and J ends lost 5 bases and 0 bases respectively, with 13 bases between them. The CDR3 bases are TGTGCCAGCAGCCCCGGGGGGAGCATGAACACTGAAGCTTTCTTT. Translated, it gives CASSPGGSMNTEAFF.

The chain employs TRBV29-1 and TRBJ2-5; 7 bases align to TRBD1. TRBJ2-7 explains the end of the DNA better; the J call may be wrong. Germline V gives CDR1 SQVTM, CDR2 ANQGSEA. The CDR3 runs 15 residues. CDR3 loop: CSVLNPTGTLYEQYF. CDR3 in DNA: TGCAGCGTTTTAAACCCGACAGGGACCCTCTACGAGCAGTACTTC.

This chain connects TRBV19 to TRBJ2-1, with 9 bases matching TRBD2. The CDR3 is 16 amino acids. J gave up 9 bases and V 2 bases, and 11 bases lay outside the gene matches. Per germline, CDR1 LNHDA and CDR2 SQIVND (reference sequence). As DNA, the CDR3 is TGTGCCAGTAGTATAACAGGCGGGGGGGCCTGGGGTGAGCAGTTCTTC. Translating gives CASSITGGGAWGEQFF.

J is TRBJ1-1 and V is TRBV11-2; D not certain. There are 13 residues in the CDR3. V dropped 6 bases and J dropped 2 bases, with 10 bases sitting between them. Germline CDR1 and CDR2: SGHAT and FQNNGV. DNA of the CDR3: TGTGCCAGCAGATTCGAAATAAACACTGAAGCTTTCTTT. Its translation is CASRFEINTEAFF. The whole variable domain, remainder taken from reference TRBV11-2 and TRBJ1-1, is EAGVAQSPRYKIIEKRQSVAFWCNPISGHATLYWYQQILGQGPKLLIQFQNNGVVDDSQLPKDRFSAERLKGVDSTLKIQPAKLEDSAVYLCASRFEINTEAFFGQGTRLTVV.

This clone has a handful of counts. The chain recombines TRBV5-4 with TRBJ1-2, with D possibly being TRBD1 (6 bases). The CDR3 is made up of 13 amino acids. Trimming pared 2 bases from V and 2 bases from J, leaving 7 bases between. Germline CDR1 and CDR2: SGHNT and YYREEE (reference sequence). The CDR3 loop reads CASSFGGNYGYTF. The CDR3 DNA follows: TGTGCCAGCAGCTTCGGGGGCAACTATGGCTACACCTTC.

This CDR3 reads CASSERDLSYNEQFF. CDR3 coding DNA: TGTGCCAGCAGTGAAAGGGACCTCTCCTACAATGAGCAGTTCTTC. The V and J genes are TRBV6-1 and TRBJ2-1; D may correspond to TRBD1 or TRBD2 (5 bases each). This CDR3 comprises 15 residues. Per germline, CDR1 MNHNS and CDR2 SASEGT. Trimming removed 2 bases at V and 0 bases at J, with 8 bases between.

The chain has TRBV7-2 and TRBJ1-2, with unresolved D. Trimming removed 2 bases at V and 0 bases at J, with 4 bases between. Germline assignment: CDR1 SGHTA and CDR2 FQGNSA. CDR3 length: 13 residues. The CDR3 nucleotides read TGTGCCAGCAGCTTAACAGCTAACTATGGCTACACCTTC. It is translated as CASSLTANYGYTF.

Concerning this clone itself: The sample holds other DNA sequences that translate to the same CDR3. DNA of the CDR3: TGTGCCTGGAGTGTTGGGACAGGGAACCAGCCCCAGCATTTT. This encodes CAWSVGTGNQPQHF. The chain employs TRBV30 and TRBJ1-5; TRBD1 aligns across 9 bases. Germline-derived CDR1 and CDR2 are GTSNPN and SVGIG (reference sequence). Unmatched junction bases numbered 4, after V lost 0 bases and J lost 7 bases. There are 14 residues in the CDR3.

The count of this clone is one. V gene TRBV6-5 combines with J gene TRBJ1-2; D unclear. The V gene's germline CDR1 is MNHEY and CDR2 SVGAGI. The CDR3 totals 14 residues. V lost 5 bases and J 2 bases, leaving 12 bases between the germline ends. Here the CDR3 DNA reads TGTGCCAGCAGTGAAAGTTATATCAACTATGGCTACACCTTC. It encodes CASSESYINYGYTF.

V usage is TRBV19 and J usage is TRBJ1-1; 9 bases are shared with TRBD1. This CDR3 has 12 amino acids. The trim removed 5 bases at V and 8 bases at J, leaving 3 bases unmatched. Germline lookup yields CDR1 LNHDA and CDR2 SQIVND (reference sequence). CDR3 in amino acids: CASSLGTGEAFF. The CDR3 coding sequence is TGTGCCAGTAGTCTGGGGACAGGGGAAGCTTTCTTT.

This clone showed up just once. The chain uses TRBV6-5 and TRBJ2-7; TRBD2 matches at 14 bases. Germline V CDR1 and CDR2: MNHEY, SVGAGI. V lost 7 bases to trimming and J lost 4 bases; unmatched junction nucleotides: 6. The CDR3 runs 15 residues. In DNA, the CDR3 is TGTGCCAGCACCAAGGGGACTAGCGGGAGTTACGAGCAGTACTTC. It is translated as CASTKGTSGSYEQYF.

This clone qualifies as medium-sized. Other DNA sequences within the sample encode an identical CDR3. The V gene is TRBV29-1, the J gene TRBJ1-1, with 7 positions matching TRBD1. CDR3 length equals 13 residues. Per the germline V gene, CDR1 is SQVTM and CDR2 is ANQGSEA. Germline trimming cut 7 bases from V and 1 base from J; bases unmatched to any gene: 6. The CDR3 reads CSGDGTANTEAFF. For the CDR3, the DNA is TGCAGCGGTGATGGGACAGCGAACACTGAAGCTTTCTTT.

J is TRBJ2-7 and V is TRBV4-2, with 12 bases aligning to TRBD2. Germline V CDR1 and CDR2: LGHNA, YNFKEQ. V shed 3 bases, J shed 6 bases, and the junction held 3 bases outside the gene matches. CDR3 length equals 14 residues. The CDR3 reads CASSQTSGSPEQYF. CDR3 sequence (DNA): TGTGCCAGCAGCCAGACTAGCGGGAGCCCCGAGCAGTACTTC.

Only one count was recorded for this clone. The chain has TRBV7-9 and TRBJ1-1; D is unresolved. Trimming shortened V by 4 bases and J by 5 bases, and 11 bases separated the two germline ends. CDR1 is SEHNR and CDR2 is FQNEAQ in the germline V gene (reference sequence). The CDR3 length is 13 residues. CDR3 nucleotide sequence: TGTGCCAGCAGCTCCTGGAGAGGAACTGAAGCTTTCTTT. The encoded protein is CASSSWRGTEAFF.

The gene calls are TRBV7-2 and TRBJ2-3; TRBD1 aligns across 8 bases. The germline CDR1 and CDR2 sequences are SGHTA and FQGNSA. CDR3 length equals 16 residues. After removal of 4 bases from V and 3 bases from J, the junction contained 9 bases not matched to a gene. Here the CDR3 DNA reads TGTGCCAGCAGCTCTTGGGGACAGGCTGGGACAGATACGCAGTATTTT. Translating gives CASSSWGQAGTDTQYF.

This chain joins TRBV6-1 and TRBJ2-7; no clear D. Per germline, CDR1 MNHNS and CDR2 SASEGT. V was pared by 11 bases and J by 0 bases, with 17 bases between. This CDR3 has 14 amino acids. CDR3 in amino acids: CASKPYESSYEQYF. The CDR3 nucleotides are TGTGCCTCAAAACCGTATGAGAGCTCCTACGAGCAGTACTTC.

This clone was counted between two and nine times. V gene TRBV5-8 combines with J gene TRBJ1-6, with 7 positions matching TRBD1. Germline V gives CDR1 SGHTS, CDR2 YDEGEE. The CDR3 runs 15 residues. V lost 6 bases and J lost 0; bases outside the gene matches: 3. Written as DNA, the CDR3 is TGTGCCAGCATACCAGGGGGCTCCTATAATTCACCCCTCCACTTT. Translated, it gives CASIPGGSYNSPLHF.

The genes are TRBV4-1 and TRBJ1-1; 7 nucleotides agree with TRBD1. Losses at the gene ends were 4 bases for V and 3 bases for J; bases not matched to a gene: 5. From germline, CDR1 is MGHRA and CDR2 YSYEKL. The CDR3 is 14 residues long. CDR3 DNA sequence: TGCGCCAGCAGCCGACAGGGCTCGGACACTGAAGCTTTCTTT. Protein sequence: CASSRQGSDTEAFF.